This T cell receptor beta chain was identified during a study of cytomegalovirus exposure and HLA in healthy donors. On the study more broadly: The 130 or so validation repertoires, a later analysis reported, used the same platform as the roughly 700 repertoires from the first cohort.

The V gene's germline CDR1 is MNHEY and CDR2 SMNVEV (reference sequence). Trimming took 8 bases from V and 6 from J, leaving 11 bases between them. The CDR3 consists of 11 residues. Using immunoSEQ multiplex PCR, the repertoire was profiled, and TCRdb retains in-frame clones only, with some absent. Counted here are 200,000 to 300,000 clones, 80% to 95% occurring once; the ten biggest clones make up 3% to 3.5%. A remark on this clone: Antigen: not known.

Overall study findings and caveats: Reports showed the classifier diagnosing cytomegalovirus status with high specificity and sensitivity. The authors confirmed in vitro that a few CMV-associated chains were specific for CMV antigens. Cytomegalovirus association was listed for 164 TCR beta chains.

The chain couples TRBV27 to TRBJ2-7; D remains unclear. This receptor was obtained from a woman younger than 45 in good health and CMV-seronegative. The sample taken for sequencing was PBMCs. CDR3 in amino acids: CASSPLGEQYF. CDR3 coding DNA: TGTGCCAGCTCCCCGTTGGGCGAGCAGTACTTC.